In this sample, the clone carrying this T cell receptor (beta chain) turned up many times. These data belong to a study of T-cell memory formation after mild COVID-19. Study background: For the most part, TCR clusters were specific to one donor.

The CDR3 sequence is 14 residues long. Germline-derived CDR1 and CDR2 are LNHDA and SQIVND (reference sequence). Trimming took off 5 bases at V and 0 bases at J, with 8 bases between the two ends. TCR alpha and TCR beta cDNA libraries carrying sample barcodes and UMIs were produced by 5'RACE using constant-segment primers. Each CDR3 protein gets one entry after TCRdb re-called the 5' RACE reads with MiXCR. The sample contains a few hundred thousand distinct CDR3 sequences, around a sixth of which appear only once. The chain combines TRBV19 with TRBJ1-3; the D is unclear. The sequence was obtained from a man aged 18 to 35 who had mild COVID-19 (a few samples of this study predate the infection). Cell type and time point are not known. The sequencing input was PBMCs or a T cell subset sorted from them (not recorded which). CDR3 amino acids: CASSVTRSGNTIYF. The CDR3 nucleotides are TGTGCCAGTAGTGTGACCCGCTCTGGAAACACCATATATTTT.